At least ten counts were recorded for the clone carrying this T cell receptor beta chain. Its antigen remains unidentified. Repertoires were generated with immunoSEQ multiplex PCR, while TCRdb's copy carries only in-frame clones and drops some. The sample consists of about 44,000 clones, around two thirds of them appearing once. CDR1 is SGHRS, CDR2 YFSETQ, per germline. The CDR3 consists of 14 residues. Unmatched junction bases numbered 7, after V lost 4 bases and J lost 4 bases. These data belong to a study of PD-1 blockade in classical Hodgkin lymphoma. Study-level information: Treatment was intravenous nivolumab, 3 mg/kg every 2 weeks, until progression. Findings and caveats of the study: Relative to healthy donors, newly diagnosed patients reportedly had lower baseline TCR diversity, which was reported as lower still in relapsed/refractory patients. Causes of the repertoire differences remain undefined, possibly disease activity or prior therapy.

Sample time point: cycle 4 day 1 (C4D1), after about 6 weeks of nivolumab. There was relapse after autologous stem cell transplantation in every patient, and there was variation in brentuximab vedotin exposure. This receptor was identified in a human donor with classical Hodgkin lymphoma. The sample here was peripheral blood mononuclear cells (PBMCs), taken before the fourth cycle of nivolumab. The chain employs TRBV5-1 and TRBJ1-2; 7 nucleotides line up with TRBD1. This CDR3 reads CASSQSTGTYGYTF. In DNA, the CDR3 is TGCGCCAGCAGCCAGTCGACAGGGACCTATGGCTACACCTTC.